The 31 T cell receptor beta chains presented below share a single source sample, sequenced in a study of T-cell reconstitution after alpha-beta-depleted transplantation in children. The TCRbeta library incorporated unique molecular identifiers. TCRdb re-called the PCR reads through MiXCR, storing one row per CDR3 protein. This table holds 350,000 to 400,000 distinct CDR3 sequences, about 14% found once. This specimen was PBMCs, taken from the stem cell graft. The receptors here all came from a human donor who donated a stem cell graft to a child with Fanconi anemia.

This clonotype turned up a few times. The chain employs TRBV27 and TRBJ1-6; D unclear. With 5 bases removed from V and 6 bases from J, the gap between germline ends came to 17 bases. This CDR3 region has 16 residues. Germline CDR1 MNHEY, CDR2 SMNVEV (reference sequence). CDR3 sequence reads: CASSTLNPISNSPLHF. DNA of the CDR3: TGTGCCAGCAGTACCCTTAATCCAATATCTAATTCACCCCTCCACTTT.

V and J are TRBV27 and TRBJ1-5; D unresolved. There are 14 residues in the CDR3. CDR1 is MNHEY, CDR2 SMNVEV, per germline (reference sequence). The V end was cut by 3 bases, the J end by 3 bases, with 9 bases between. Written as DNA, the CDR3 is TGTGCCAGCAGTTTCAGGCAGAACAATCAGCCCCAGCATTTT. Translated, it gives CASSFRQNNQPQHF.

This clonotype was picked up a small number of times. This chain joins TRBV7-9 and TRBJ2-7; D may match TRBD1 or TRBD2 (5 bases each). Germline loops: CDR1 SEHNR, CDR2 FQNEAQ (reference sequence). This CDR3 spans 16 amino acids. The germline V and J ends were trimmed by 5 bases and 4 bases, with 21 bases remaining between them. This CDR3 is CASSVYLGVVSYEQYF. The CDR3, as DNA: TGTGCCAGCAGCGTATATTTGGGGGTGGTTTCTTACGAGCAGTACTTC. Full variable domain (remainder filled in from reference TRBV7-9 and TRBJ2-7): DTGVSQNPRHKITKRGQNVTFRCDPISEHNRLYWYRQTLGQGPEFLTYFQNEAQLEKSRLLSDRFSAERPKGSFSTLEIQRTEQGDSAMYLCASSVYLGVVSYEQYFGPGTRLTVT.

This clonotype was picked up a small number of times. The V call is TRBV27, the J call TRBJ2-5; D is unclear. The CDR3 runs to 13 residues. In germline, CDR1 is MNHEY, CDR2 SMNVEV (reference sequence). Trimming took off 6 bases at V and 5 bases at J, with 13 bases between the two ends. The CDR3 sequence is CASSYDLGETQYF. The CDR3 region has the DNA TGTGCCAGCAGCTATGATCTGGGGGAGACCCAGTACTTC.

This chain joins TRBV28 and TRBJ2-1; D might be TRBD2 (6 bases). The length of the CDR3 is 15 residues. Germline-derived CDR1 and CDR2 are MDHEN and SYDVKM. V lost 4 bases and J lost 0, with 10 bases in between. This CDR3 is CASSSGRSSYNEQFF. In nucleotides, the CDR3 is TGTGCCAGCAGTTCAGGGAGGAGCTCCTACAATGAGCAGTTCTTC.

The chain employs TRBV30 and TRBJ2-7; D call uncertain. The CDR3 length is 13 residues. Germline CDR1 reads GTSNPN; CDR2 reads SVGIG (reference sequence). Deletions cut 0 bases from V and 0 bases from J, with 6 bases between. The CDR3 region is CAWSVSSSYEQYF. CDR3 coding DNA: TGTGCCTGGAGTGTAAGTAGCTCCTACGAGCAGTACTTC.

This clonotype has at least ten counts. The rearrangement joins TRBV7-6 to TRBJ2-1; no firm D call. The germline V gene encodes CDR1 SGHVS and CDR2 FNYEAQ. V was shortened by 5 bases and J by 8 bases, with 13 bases between the two germline ends. This CDR3 comprises 13 residues. CDR3 in amino acids: CASSPPLSDEQFF. The CDR3 DNA sequence: TGTGCCAGCAGCCCGCCCTTGTCGGATGAGCAGTTCTTC.

The V and J genes are TRBV5-6 and TRBJ2-1; 9 bases align to TRBD1. The germline V gene has CDR1 SGHDT and CDR2 YYEEEE. The V and J ends lost 3 bases and 5 bases, in that order; junction bases with no gene match: 6. The CDR3 is made up of 15 amino acids. CDR3 amino acids: CASSYRQGVDNEQFF. CDR3 DNA sequence: TGTGCCAGCAGCTACCGACAGGGGGTCGACAATGAGCAGTTCTTC.

This clonotype was seen a handful of times. This chain uses TRBV10-2 with TRBJ2-7; D not certain. CDR3 length equals 16 residues. Germline values: CDR1 WSHSY, CDR2 SAAADI. Between the trimmed V and J ends, which lost 2 bases and 5 bases, there was a span of 19 bases. The CDR3 coding sequence is TGCGCCAGCAGTGAGAGCTCTGGTCCAAGAAGGGACGAGCAGTACGTC. It encodes CASSESSGPRRDEQYV.

The V call is TRBV20-1, the J call TRBJ1-1, with D perhaps matching TRBD1 (5 bases). In germline, CDR1 is DFQATT, CDR2 SNEGSKA (reference sequence). The CDR3 is 15 residues long. The CDR3 spells CSLPRATGQNTEAFF. The CDR3 DNA is TGCAGCCTCCCCAGGGCAACAGGACAGAACACTGAAGCTTTCTTT.

V gene TRBV20-1 combines with J gene TRBJ2-1; no clear D gene. The CDR3 length is 13 residues. The V gene's germline CDR1 is DFQATT and CDR2 SNEGSKA (reference sequence). Trimming removed 6 bases at V and 4 bases at J, with 13 bases between. The CDR3 DNA reads TGCAGTGCGGAGCAGGTCATTTACAATGAGCAGTTCTTC. Translation: CSAEQVIYNEQFF.

This clonotype was seen many times. The chain couples TRBV20-1 to TRBJ2-5; 8 bases match TRBD2. The J segment lost 2 bases and the V segment lost 5 bases, leaving 4 bases of the junction unmatched. This CDR3 spans 13 amino acids. Germline lookup yields CDR1 DFQATT and CDR2 SNEGSKA (reference sequence). The CDR3, as DNA: TGCAGTGCTCCCCGGGAGGGGCAAGAGACCCAGTACTTC. It specifies CSAPREGQETQYF.

In regard to this clonotype: This may stem from a read error, because a much larger clone lies one nucleotide away. This chain links TRBV10-3 with TRBJ2-7; perhaps TRBD1 as D (5 bases). The V end lost 4 bases, the J end lost 3 bases, and 10 bases lay between the germline ends. This CDR3 spans 13 amino acids. From germline, CDR1 is ENHRY and CDR2 SYGVKD. The CDR3 sequence: CAISASGFYEQYF. In DNA, the CDR3 is TGTGCCATCAGTGCGTCAGGGTTCTACGAGCAGTACTTC.

As regards this clonotype: Given the absence of the conserved phenylalanine or tryptophan at the CDR3 end, a read error is likely. The gene calls are TRBV4-3 and TRBJ1-6, with 7 bases identical to TRBD1. With V trimmed by 0 bases and J by 8 bases, 4 bases remained unmatched. CDR1 LGHNA and CDR2 YSLEER come from the germline V gene. This CDR3 is built from 15 residues. CDR3: CASSQDGRGYSPLHY. The CDR3 DNA reads TGCGCCAGCAGCCAAGACGGCAGGGGGTATTCACCCCTCCACTAT.

The chain uses TRBV10-3 and TRBJ2-5, with a weak D call TRBD1 (6 bases). The CDR3 totals 15 residues. Germline values: CDR1 ENHRY, CDR2 SYGVKD. The V gene lost 8 bases and the J gene lost 0 bases, with 16 bases spanning the gap. The CDR3 nucleotides read TGTGCCATCGGCAGGGGAGATGTGGACCAAGAGACCCAGTACTTC. This sequence encodes CAIGRGDVDQETQYF.

The V call is TRBV7-8, the J call TRBJ1-1; 8 bases fit TRBD1. The CDR3 sequence is 14 residues long. Germline-derived CDR1 and CDR2 are SGHVS and FQNEAQ. V was pared by 5 bases and J by 5 bases, with 7 bases of the junction left unmatched. The CDR3 coding sequence is TGTGCCAGCAGCCCTGACAGGGGTCGGACTGAAGCTTTCTTT. Amino acid sequence: CASSPDRGRTEAFF.

This clonotype has more than one count but fewer than ten. The chain uses TRBV2 and TRBJ2-3; TRBD2 matches at 7 bases. V shed 6 bases, J shed 4 bases, and the junction held 1 base outside the gene matches. The CDR3 sequence is 12 residues long. Germline V lookup: CDR1 SNHLY, CDR2 FYNNEI. For the CDR3, the DNA is TGTGCCAGCAGGGGGGGGGCAGATACGCAGTATTTT. Protein: CASRGGADTQYF.

CDR3 DNA: TGTGCCAGCAGTTTCCCAGCGGGGGGGCCGAGATATTTT. This encodes CASSFPAGGPRYF. The J gene is TRBJ2-3, the V gene TRBV12-3 or TRBV12-4; 10 bases line up with TRBD2. The length of the CDR3 is 13 residues. Trimming at V came to 3 bases and at J to 15 bases, leaving 9 bases not matched to a gene.

This clonotype was observed at least ten times. The chain couples TRBV20-1 to TRBJ2-1; TRBD1 matches at 9 bases. This CDR3 is built from 14 residues. Per germline, CDR1 DFQATT and CDR2 SNEGSKA (reference sequence). The J segment lost 3 bases and the V segment lost 4 bases, leaving 4 bases of the junction unmatched. CDR3 bases: TGCAGTGCTAAACAGGGGGCAATCTACAATGAGCAGTTCTTC. It yields the protein CSAKQGAIYNEQFF.

The rearrangement joins TRBV18 to TRBJ1-1, with a tentative D call TRBD1 (5 bases). Germline CDR1 KGHSH, CDR2 LQKENI. The CDR3 has 13 amino acids. Trimming took 3 bases from V and 6 from J, leaving 11 bases between them. CDR3 nucleotides: TGTGCCAGCTCACCTTCAGGGACGGCTGAAGCTTTCTTT. This sequence encodes CASSPSGTAEAFF.

The chain links TRBV11-2 to TRBJ2-7, with 10 bases aligning to TRBD1. This CDR3 has 15 residues. Looked up from germline, CDR1 is SGHAT and CDR2 is FQNNGV. V lost 3 bases, J lost 3 bases, and 5 bases stayed unmatched. CDR3 sequence reads: CASSFPGQGVYEQYF. In DNA form, the CDR3 reads TGTGCCAGCAGCTTTCCTGGACAGGGGGTCTACGAGCAGTACTTC.

This clonotype was counted at least ten times. The chain uses TRBV27 and TRBJ2-3; unclear D gene. The CDR3 has 15 amino acids. Germline-derived CDR1 and CDR2 are MNHEY and SMNVEV (reference sequence). V was cut by 4 bases and J by 4 bases, with 15 bases left in between. CDR3 nucleotides: TGTGCCAGCAGTTCTTGGGGAAGTGATGCAGATACGCAGTATTTT. This translates into CASSSWGSDADTQYF.

This clonotype was picked up a small number of times. The genes are TRBV11-3 and TRBJ2-1; D is unresolved. Germline lookup yields CDR1 SGHNT and CDR2 YENEEA. With 3 bases removed from V and 4 bases from J, the gap between germline ends came to 7 bases. The CDR3 totals 13 residues. CDR3 sequence (DNA): TGTGCCAGCAGCTTTGGGATGTACAATGAGCAGTTCTTC. This gives the protein CASSFGMYNEQFF. Variable domain in full (rest from reference TRBV11-3 and TRBJ2-1): EAGVVQSPRYKIIEKKQPVAFWCNPISGHNTLYWYLQNLGQGPELLIRYENEEAVDDSQLPKDRFSAERLKGVDSTLKIQPAELGDSAVYLCASSFGMYNEQFFGPGTRLTVL.

This clonotype was seen a few times. The gene calls are TRBV12-3 or TRBV12-4 and TRBJ2-5, with D perhaps assigned TRBD1 or TRBD2 (5 bases each). CDR3 length: 14 amino acids. Trimming stripped 3 bases from V and 0 bases from J, with 8 bases between. The DNA for the CDR3 is TGTGCCAGCAGTTTTGGGGGAAACCAAGAGACCCAGTACTTC. It encodes CASSFGGNQETQYF.

Only a few counts were recorded for this clonotype. J is TRBJ2-3 and V is TRBV7-8, with D unclear. Germline V gene lookup returns CDR1 SGHVS and CDR2 FQNEAQ. The CDR3 has 14 amino acids. V dropped 1 base and J dropped 3 bases, with 8 bases sitting between them. CDR3 region: CASSLDSWTDTQYF. DNA of the CDR3: TGTGCCAGCAGCTTAGACTCGTGGACAGATACGCAGTATTTT.

The chain couples TRBV4-3 to TRBJ1-2; D call uncertain. Between the trimmed V and J ends, which lost 1 base and 4 bases, there was a span of 13 bases. CDR1 and CDR2 (germline): LGHNA, YSLEER. CDR3 length: 15 amino acids. The CDR3 DNA reads TGCGCCAGCAGCCAAGGGTCGGGGATCTCCTATGGCTACACCTTC. Translation: CASSQGSGISYGYTF.

This clonotype was observed many times. The rearrangement uses TRBV5-1 and TRBJ2-1; D remains ambiguous. The CDR3 spans 16 residues. Germline-derived CDR1 and CDR2 are SGHRS and YFSETQ. V lost 2 bases, J lost 4 bases, and 16 bases lay in between. CDR3 DNA sequence: TGCGCCAGCAGCTTAAGTAATTTAATTACTTACAATGAGCAGTTCTTC. It codes for CASSLSNLITYNEQFF.

This rearrangement joins TRBV4-1 to TRBJ2-7; D might be TRBD1 or TRBD2, each matching 5 bases. Trimming pared 1 base from V and 10 bases from J, leaving 17 bases between. This CDR3 contains 14 residues. Looked up from germline, CDR1 is MGHRA and CDR2 is YSYEKL. CDR3 nucleotide sequence: TGCGCCAGCAGCCAAGTTGACTGGCCGGGGCAACAGTACTTC. It codes for CASSQVDWPGQQYF.

The CDR3 DNA sequence: TGTGCCAGCAGTTACGCGGGACAGCCGACCTACGAGCAGTACTTC. Translation gives CASSYAGQPTYEQYF. The genes are TRBV6-2 or TRBV6-3 and TRBJ2-7, with D possibly matching TRBD1 (7 bases). The germline CDR1 and CDR2 sequences are MNHEY and SVGEGT. The CDR3 sequence is 15 residues long. V was pared by 2 bases and J by 2 bases, with 13 bases between.

This clonotype has ten or more counts. The chain combines TRBV10-3 with TRBJ2-3; D gene unclear. Germline-derived CDR1 and CDR2 are ENHRY and SYGVKD. V lost 7 bases and J 2 bases, leaving 10 bases between the germline ends. There are 13 residues in the CDR3. The CDR3: CAITRVSTDTQYF. DNA for the CDR3: TGTGCCATCACAAGGGTTTCCACAGATACGCAGTATTTT.

This clonotype has more than one count but fewer than ten. CDR3 coding DNA: TGTGCCAGCAGCCAATTAGCCGGGCAGGGGTCACCCCTCCACTTT. Residues: CASSQLAGQGSPLHF. The gene calls are TRBV4-2 and TRBJ1-6, with a possible D match to TRBD1 (6 bases). Germline lookup yields CDR1 LGHNA and CDR2 YNFKEQ. Trimming pared 2 bases from V and 10 bases from J, leaving 15 bases between. The CDR3 has 15 residues.